This TCR beta chain is drawn from a study of T cell responses to AZD1222 COVID-19 vaccine. Produced via immunoSEQ multiplex PCR; TCRdb's table is partial and in-frame only. The repertoire holds 150,000 to 190,000 clones, with just over 90% as singletons. The study's findings and limits: Rises in breadth and depth of Spike-specific TCRs came after two AZD1222 doses. Across the whole spike, CD4 TCRs peaked at regions 160-218 and 743-854. Clonal diversity may have been underestimated in mostly white British donors.

V dropped 7 bases and J dropped 5; count of bases not matched to a gene: 7. The CDR3 has 13 residues. Germline CDR1 is WSHSY and CDR2 is SAAADI. Comments on this clone: The antigen remains undetermined.

The rearrangement uses TRBV10-2 and TRBJ1-1, with TRBD1 matching over 7 bases. The origin of this receptor is an adult in good health. The source was peripheral blood, collected on day 0 of AZD1222 vaccination. CDR3 loop: CASNDRVWTEAFF. CDR3 bases: TGCGCCAGCAACGACAGGGTTTGGACTGAAGCTTTCTTT.